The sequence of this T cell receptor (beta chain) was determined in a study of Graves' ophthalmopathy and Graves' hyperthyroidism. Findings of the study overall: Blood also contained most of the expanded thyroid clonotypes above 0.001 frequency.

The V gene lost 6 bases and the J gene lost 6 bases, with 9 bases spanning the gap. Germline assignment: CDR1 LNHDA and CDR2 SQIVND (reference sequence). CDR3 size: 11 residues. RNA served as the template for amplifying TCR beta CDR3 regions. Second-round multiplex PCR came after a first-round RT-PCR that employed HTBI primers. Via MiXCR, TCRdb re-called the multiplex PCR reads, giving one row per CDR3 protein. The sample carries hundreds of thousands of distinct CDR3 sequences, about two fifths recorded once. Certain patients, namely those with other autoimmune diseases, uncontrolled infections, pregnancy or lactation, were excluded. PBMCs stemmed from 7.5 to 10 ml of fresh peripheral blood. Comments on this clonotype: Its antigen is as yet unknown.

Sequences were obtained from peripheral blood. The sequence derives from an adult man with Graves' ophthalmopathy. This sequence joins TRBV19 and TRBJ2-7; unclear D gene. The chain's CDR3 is CASRVGSEQYF. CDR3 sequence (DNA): TGTGCCAGTAGGGTCGGCTCCGAGCAGTACTTC.